Reported below is one T cell receptor beta chain. The germline CDR1 and CDR2 sequences are SGDLS and YYNGEE. This CDR3 region has 15 residues. Using immunoSEQ multiplex PCR, the repertoire was profiled, and TCRdb retains in-frame clones only, with some absent. Of some 40,000 clones listed, 80% to 90% were seen once; the top ten hold roughly a sixth. Peripheral blood came from all dose cohorts at three timepoints. These data come from a study of OX40 agonist ivuxolimab in advanced cancers. Study information: Each dose-escalation patient presented with hepatocellular carcinoma, melanoma, renal cell or head and neck cancer. Eligibility rules accepted prior anti-PD-1, anti-PD-L1 or anti-CTLA-4 therapy, and over 35% had some.

The origin of this receptor is an adult with an advanced solid tumor such as melanoma, head and neck, liver or kidney cancer. The rearrangement joins TRBV9 to TRBJ2-5; D may correspond to TRBD1 or TRBD2 (5 bases each). Judging by the DNA end, TRBJ2-7 fits better; the J call may be wrong. The source was CD4+ or CD8+ T cells sorted from blood, collected in a trial of the OX40 agonist ivuxolimab. This CDR3 reads CASSAEAGTTYEQYF. The CDR3 bases are TGTGCCAGCAGCGCGGAAGCCGGGACGACTTACGAGCAGTACTTC.